This T cell receptor beta chain was recorded in a study of blood T cell repertoires in COVID-19. Study information: PBMCs, B-cell-depleted T cells, or T cells were the source of the cDNA or gDNA that made up the material.

The CDR3 contains 15 residues. V was pared by 2 bases and J by 1 base, with 13 bases between. In germline, CDR1 is SGHKS, CDR2 YYEKEE (reference sequence). Original handling: Cell counts per sample came from amplifying reference gene primers. Clones were read by immunoSEQ multiplex PCR, and TCRdb kept only the in-frame ones, dropping some. That table supplies the V and J calls and clone size; D and trimming were determined from the DNA. This table holds around 170,000 clones, approximately 86% found once. The sequence came from a man aged 45-60 years with active or convalescent COVID-19. Sample: peripheral blood. This chain uses TRBV5-5 with TRBJ2-7, with D maybe TRBD1 (6 bases). The CDR3 loop is CASSFTGTPSYEQYF. DNA for the CDR3: TGTGCCAGCAGCTTCACAGGGACACCATCCTACGAGCAGTACTTC.